The 25 T cell receptor beta chains below were found in one sample sequenced in a study of blood T cell repertoires in COVID-19. The method was immunoSEQ multiplex PCR; TCRdb's version includes in-frame clones alone and lacks a portion of them. The sample contains about 170,000 clones, 70% to 85% of which appear only once. The sequencing input was peripheral blood. These receptors all stem from a man aged 55 to 69 who had recovered from COVID-19.

The chain employs TRBV18 and TRBJ2-5, with 8 bases that match TRBD1. The CDR3 covers 14 residues. Trimming took 6 bases from V and 2 from J; bases not matched to a gene: 5. Per the germline V gene, CDR1 is KGHSH and CDR2 is LQKENI. For the CDR3, the DNA is TGTGCCAGCTCCCCTAGACAGGGGCAAGAGACCCAGTACTTC. Amino acid sequence: CASSPRQGQETQYF.

The chain combines TRBV12-3 or TRBV12-4 with TRBJ1-5; 7 bases line up with TRBD1. After removal of 5 bases from V and 5 bases from J, the junction contained 3 bases not matched to a gene. This CDR3 has 13 residues. CDR3 residues: CASSRQGYQPQHF. The CDR3 region has the DNA TGTGCCAGCAGTCGACAGGGCTATCAGCCCCAGCATTTT.

J is TRBJ1-2 and V is TRBV7-9; D perhaps matches TRBD1 (5 bases). The CDR3 runs 13 residues. V lost 5 bases and J 2 bases, leaving 9 bases between the germline ends. Germline V lookup: CDR1 SEHNR, CDR2 FQNEAQ (reference sequence). CDR3 coding DNA: TGTGCCAGCAGCCTGAAGGGGAACTATGGCTACACCTTC. Translated: CASSLKGNYGYTF.

Comments on this clone: Germline and junction disagree at one end, which may indicate a read error. The J gene is TRBJ1-2, the V gene TRBV6-6; possibly TRBD1 for D (6 bases). The CDR3 has 13 amino acids. Germline V gene data show CDR1 as MNHNY and CDR2 as SVGAGI (reference sequence). The CDR3 here is CASSPGANYGYTF. DNA of the CDR3: TGTGCCAGCAGTCCAGGGGCTAACTATGGCTATACCTTC.

In its sample, this clone was seen once. V usage is TRBV4-3 and J usage is TRBJ1-1, with TRBD1 as a possible D gene (5 bases). The ends were cut back, 2 bases at V and 3 bases at J, with 10 bases in the middle. CDR1 LGHNA and CDR2 YSLEER come from the germline V gene. This CDR3 has 14 residues. The CDR3 sequence: CASSQLTGDTEAFF. For the CDR3, the DNA is TGCGCCAGCAGCCAATTAACAGGAGACACTGAAGCTTTCTTT.

The gene calls are TRBV6-5 and TRBJ1-6, with a weak D call TRBD1 (5 bases). The germline V and J ends were trimmed by 7 bases and 1 base, with 8 bases remaining between them. Germline-derived CDR1 and CDR2 are MNHEY and SVGAGI. This CDR3 has 14 amino acids. The CDR3 loop is CASTGLSYNSPLHF. CDR3 in DNA: TGTGCCAGCACAGGGTTGTCCTATAATTCACCCCTCCACTTT.

With respect to this clone: A read error may produce the germline difference seen at one junction end. This chain uses TRBV6-1 with TRBJ1-2, with 7 bases matching TRBD1. CDR1 is MNHNS, CDR2 SASEGT, per germline. CDR3 length: 17 residues. The CDR3 region is CASREASHRDRPYGYTF. CDR3 nucleotide sequence: TGTGCCAGCAGGGAAGCTTCCCACCGGGACAGACCCTATGGCTACACCTTC.

This chain joins TRBV10-3 and TRBJ1-1; 9 nucleotides align to TRBD1. Germline V gene sequence: CDR1 ENHRY, CDR2 SYGVKD. The CDR3 spans 11 residues. Germline trimming cut 11 bases from V and 5 bases from J; bases unmatched to any gene: 3. CDR3 protein: CAAGQGTEAFF. CDR3 nucleotides: TGTGCCGCAGGACAGGGGACTGAAGCTTTCTTT.

The chain links TRBV3-1 (or the pseudogene TRBV3-2) to TRBJ1-2; D perhaps matches TRBD1 (5 bases). Per germline, CDR1 LGHDT and CDR2 YNNKEL (reference sequence). CDR3 length: 15 amino acids. Trimming pared 0 bases from V and 4 bases from J, leaving 12 bases between. The CDR3 region is CASSQDASRAYGYTF. In DNA form, the CDR3 reads TGTGCCAGCAGCCAAGATGCCAGCAGGGCCTATGGCTACACCTTC.

This chain's CDR3 is CASSLTGGMTEAFF. CDR3 sequence (DNA): TGTGCCAGCAGTTTAACGGGGGGGATGACTGAAGCTTTCTTT. The J gene is TRBJ1-1, the V gene TRBV27; maybe TRBD1 (5 bases). The V and J ends lost 2 bases and 5 bases respectively, with 12 bases between them. The CDR3 consists of 14 residues. Germline CDR1 MNHEY, CDR2 SMNVEV (reference sequence).

This rearrangement joins TRBV6-5 to TRBJ1-4; D is uncertain. This CDR3 region has 13 residues. With 2 bases removed from V and 5 bases from J, the gap between germline ends came to 6 bases. Germline CDR1 MNHEY, CDR2 SVGAGI. CDR3 DNA: TGTGCCAGCAGTTACGACTCCAATGAAAAACTGTTTTTT. This gives the protein CASSYDSNEKLFF.

This chain joins TRBV7-3 and TRBJ2-7; TRBD1 aligns across 12 bases. This CDR3 comprises 15 residues. Trimming at V came to 8 bases and at J to 6 bases, leaving 11 bases not matched to a gene. The germline CDR1 and CDR2 sequences are SGHTA and FQGTGA. The CDR3 here is CASALGGQGATEQYF. CDR3 coding DNA: TGTGCCAGCGCCCTGGGGGGACAGGGGGCAACCGAGCAGTACTTC. Using reference TRBV7-3 and TRBJ2-7 for the parts outside the CDR3, the full variable domain is GAGVSQTPSNKVTEKGKYVELRCDPISGHTALYWYRQSLGQGPEFLIYFQGTGAADDSGLPNDRFFAVRPEGSVSTLKIQRTERGDSAVYLCASALGGQGATEQYFGPGTRLTVT.

This clone was observed a few times. The chain has TRBV19 and TRBJ2-3; a possible D gene is TRBD2 (6 bases). From germline, CDR1 is LNHDA and CDR2 SQIVND (reference sequence). Trimming pared 9 bases from V and 3 bases from J, leaving 19 bases between. This CDR3 is built from 15 residues. CDR3 in DNA: TGTGCCAGCCGCTTCTCCGGGGACTGGACAGATACGCAGTATTTT. Protein sequence: CASRFSGDWTDTQYF.

This clone was picked up a small number of times. The J gene is TRBJ1-6, the V gene TRBV7-6; unclear D gene. The CDR3 is 14 amino acids. V was pared by 2 bases and J by 5 bases, with 7 bases between. The V gene's germline CDR1 is SGHVS and CDR2 FNYEAQ. CDR3 protein: CASSLQQHNSPLHF. In nucleotides, the CDR3 is TGTGCCAGCAGCTTACAACAACATAATTCACCCCTCCACTTT.

This clone has only one observation. The chain uses TRBV3-1 (or the pseudogene TRBV3-2) and TRBJ2-1; 8 nucleotides match TRBD2. The ends lost 5 bases at V and 7 bases at J; junction bases unmatched: 10. The CDR3 is 15 residues long. Germline-derived CDR1 and CDR2 are LGHDT and YNNKEL (reference sequence). CDR3 loop: CASSLSGTRRNEQFF. The CDR3 nucleotides are TGTGCCAGCAGCTTATCCGGGACTAGGAGGAATGAGCAGTTCTTC.

This clone was seen once. The rearrangement links TRBV5-1 to TRBJ2-1; 12 nucleotides line up with TRBD2. Germline V gene sequence: CDR1 SGHRS, CDR2 YFSETQ. CDR3 length: 16 amino acids. V was clipped by 0 bases and J by 8 bases; unmatched bases: 6. The CDR3 reads CASSLDLAGGRYEQFF. The CDR3 coding sequence is TGCGCCAGCAGCTTGGACCTAGCGGGGGGGCGGTATGAGCAGTTCTTC.

This chain connects TRBV5-1 to TRBJ2-1, with TRBD2 identical over 9 bases. The CDR3 spans 14 residues. The V gene end was trimmed by 2 bases and the J gene end by 5 bases; junction bases not matched to a gene: 2. Germline V lookup: CDR1 SGHRS, CDR2 YFSETQ. The DNA of the CDR3 is TGCGCCAGCAGCTTTAGCGGGGGACACAATGAGCAGTTCTTC. This encodes CASSFSGGHNEQFF.

The rearrangement links TRBV6-6 to TRBJ2-7; 8 nucleotides align to TRBD1. CDR3 size: 14 residues. V lost 5 bases and J lost 6; bases outside the gene matches: 9. Looked up from germline, CDR1 is MNHNY and CDR2 is SVGAGI (reference sequence). In nucleotides, the CDR3 is TGTGCCAGCAGTAAACAGGGGGGAGCGGCCGAGCAGTACTTC. This gives the protein CASSKQGGAAEQYF.

The gene calls are TRBV5-4 and TRBJ2-5; 9 bases fit TRBD1. CDR3 length equals 14 residues. With 4 bases clipped from V and 4 bases from J, the junction kept 5 bases outside the gene matches. Germline assignment: CDR1 SGHNT and CDR2 YYREEE (reference sequence). The CDR3 DNA reads TGTGCCAGCAGCCTCCGGACAGGGGCAGAGACCCAGTACTTC. Translation gives CASSLRTGAETQYF.

The chain joins TRBV6-5 to TRBJ1-4, with 11 bases aligning to TRBD1. After removal of 4 bases from V and 7 bases from J, the junction contained 8 bases not matched to a gene. The germline V gene encodes CDR1 MNHEY and CDR2 SVGAGI. The CDR3 is 16 amino acids. CDR3 amino acids: CASSFGQGAVGEKLFF. The CDR3 DNA follows: TGTGCCAGCAGTTTCGGACAGGGGGCTGTGGGTGAAAAACTGTTTTTT.

This clone was found a few times. This rearrangement joins TRBV6-2 or TRBV6-3 to TRBJ2-2, with 12 bases identical to TRBD2. The CDR3 has 18 amino acids. Trimming removed 2 bases from V and 0 bases from J; junction bases left unmatched: 4. Germline V gene sequence: CDR1 MNHEY, CDR2 SVGEGT. This CDR3 is CASSYELAGGSNTGELFF. Written as DNA, the CDR3 is TGTGCCAGCAGTTACGAACTAGCGGGGGGCTCGAACACCGGGGAGCTGTTTTTT.

This chain connects TRBV9 to TRBJ2-2, with a weak D call TRBD2 (5 bases). This CDR3 comprises 17 residues. CDR1 is SGDLS and CDR2 is YYNGEE in the germline V gene. V shed 3 bases and J shed 1 base, with 16 bases lying between them. The CDR3 loop reads CASSAEGRQRNTGELFF. In DNA form, the CDR3 reads TGTGCCAGCAGCGCGGAAGGGAGACAAAGGAACACCGGGGAGCTGTTTTTT.

V gene TRBV12-3 or TRBV12-4 combines with J gene TRBJ2-5, with 8 bases lining up with TRBD2. Trimming cost V 4 bases and J 5 bases; bases outside gene matches: 3. The CDR3 totals 13 residues. The DNA for the CDR3 is TGTGCCAGCAGTTACGGGGGGGCGGAGACCCAGTACTTC. Its protein is CASSYGGAETQYF.

J is TRBJ2-3 and V is TRBV6-6; D possibly corresponds to TRBD2 (7 bases). The germline gives CDR1 MNHNY, CDR2 SVGAGI (reference sequence). The germline V and J ends were trimmed by 3 bases and 5 bases, with 12 bases remaining between them. This CDR3 comprises 14 residues. CDR3 nucleotides: TGTGCCAGCAGTTATGGGGGGGCGGAAGATACGCAGTATTTT. Translated, it gives CASSYGGAEDTQYF.

This clone was counted once. This chain joins TRBV5-1 and TRBJ1-1; tentative D call: TRBD1 (6 bases). The CDR3 sequence is 14 residues long. From germline, CDR1 is SGHRS and CDR2 YFSETQ. V was trimmed by 0 bases and J by 4 bases, leaving 10 bases between them. CDR3: CASSLDREGTEAFF. The CDR3 DNA reads TGCGCCAGCAGCTTGGACAGGGAGGGCACTGAAGCTTTCTTT. Full variable domain (remainder filled in from reference TRBV5-1 and TRBJ1-1): KAGVTQTPRYLIKTRGQQVTLSCSPISGHRSVSWYQQTPGQGLQFLFEYFSETQRNKGNFPGRFSGRQFSNSRSEMNVSTLELGDSALYLCASSLDREGTEAFFGQGTRLTVV.